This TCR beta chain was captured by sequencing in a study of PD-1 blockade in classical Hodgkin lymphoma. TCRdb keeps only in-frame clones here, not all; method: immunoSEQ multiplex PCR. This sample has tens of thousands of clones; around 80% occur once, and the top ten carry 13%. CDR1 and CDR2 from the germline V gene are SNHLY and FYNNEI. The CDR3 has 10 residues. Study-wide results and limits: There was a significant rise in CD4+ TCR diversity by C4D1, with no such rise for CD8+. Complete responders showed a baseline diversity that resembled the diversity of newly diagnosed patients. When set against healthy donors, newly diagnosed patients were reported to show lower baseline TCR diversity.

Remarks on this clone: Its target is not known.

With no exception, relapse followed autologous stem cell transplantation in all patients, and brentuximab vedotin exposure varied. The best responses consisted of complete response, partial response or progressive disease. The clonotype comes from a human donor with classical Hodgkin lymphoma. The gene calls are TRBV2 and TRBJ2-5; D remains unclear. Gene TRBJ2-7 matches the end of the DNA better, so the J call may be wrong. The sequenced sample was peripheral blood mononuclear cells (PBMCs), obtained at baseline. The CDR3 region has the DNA TGTGCCAGCAGGGCCTCCGAGCAGTACTTC. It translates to CASRASEQYF.